The present T cell receptor beta chain was sequenced within a study of shared clonotypes between healthy human individuals (dated by TCRdb to between 2020 and 2021). Broadly, across the study: The cohort comprised a couple of women and a few men aged 18 to 49 years. For each donor, CD4 naive and CD4 memory were each given three plates, CD8 naive was given two plates, and CD8 memory was given one plate. Different laboratories and diverse techniques were used to prepare libraries and sequence TCR repertoires, to increase sequencing depth and limit assay-specific biases. Leukapheresis yielded between about 0.85 and 10 billion PBMCs per donor. To estimate repertoire size and how much clonotypes are shared between individuals, the study performed deep sequencing of blood TCR repertoires from roughly five healthy adults.

The donors were healthy, HIV-negative adults who had no recently reported acute infections or vaccinations. Every donor was a Caucasian adult residing in Nashville, Tennessee, USA. CD4+ T cells were enriched by magnetic negative selection; naive cells were then positively selected on CD45RA, and the negative fraction formed the memory subset. Blood was collected by leukapheresis, and PBMCs were isolated by Ficoll-Histopaque density gradient centrifugation and then cryopreserved in liquid nitrogen vapor phase. Purity and quantity of every magnetically sorted T cell population were checked by analytical flow cytometry. Genomic DNA was isolated from every sorted fraction and measured by UV absorbance on a Nanodrop 2000c. TCR CDR3 regions were amplified from genomic DNA by multiplex PCR using the deep immunoSEQ assay. Genomic DNA extracted from each cell subset was distributed evenly over all wells of several immunoSEQ 96-well plates, and each plate served as one replicate. For sorted subsets, around 200 ng genomic DNA, equal to 30,000 or so T cell genomes, was loaded into each replicate PCR. The purified libraries were quantified using a Qubit 3.0 fluorometer, sized with a Bioanalyzer 2100, and then quantified again using the KAPA Library Quantification kit. Every immunoSEQ 96-well plate was sequenced on a dedicated single-read 150-cycle Illumina NextSeq 550 flow cell. As for the authors' bioinformatics: The immunoSEQ output contained only junctional sequences without quality scores, so filtering could not match that applied to full-length reads. To assign V/J genes and CDR3, sequences were annotated against IMGT germline references using PyIR, a Python wrapper for IgBLAST v1.9. Reads were removed for weak V/J assignments (E-value above 1e-6), missing CDR3, stop codons, out-of-frame junctions, or ambiguous translated residues. V3J clonotypes were defined as sequences sharing an identical inferred V gene, J gene, and CDR3 amino acid sequence. To compute the percentage overlap between repertoires, the number of shared unique clonotypes was divided by the size of the smaller repertoire. RTK rarefaction, the Chao1 estimator, and Recon v2.1 estimates of unobserved clonotypes were used to assess repertoire richness. OLGA was used to compute generation probabilities for all TCRbeta clonotypes that the gDNA method yielded from a handful of donors. TCRdb's version of the immuneACCESS table is confined to in-frame rearrangements and falls short of the full clone set. An unresolved V gene accounts for under half of the shortfall where checked; the remainder is of unknown origin. D and trimming come from the DNA, and the V and J calls and clone size come from that table. The sample contains some 1.4 million clones, roughly 96% of them found a single time. The ten largest account for about 1% of the sample.

Comments on this clone: This receptor's antigen is unknown. No much larger clone exists at a distance of one base, and base qualities are not known.

The investigation overall reported the following: Rarefaction of sorted-subset datasets indicated incomplete sequencing despite the large sequencing depth. Around 5.4% of naive CD4, roughly 3.5% of naive CD8, 2.3% of memory CD4, and less than 0.45% of memory CD8 clonotypes were shared across several donors. Because the study included only a small number of donors, the genetic and exposure-history diversity represented was limited. Based on pairwise subsampling, the degree of clonotype sharing among donors was expected to be affected by sequencing depth. Larger estimated clonotype richness was generally found for naive subsets than for memory subsets. Clonotypes shared by all four sorted-subset donors showed higher generation probabilities than non-shared clonotypes. Sampling was restricted to blood, and TCR repertoires in tissues likely differ from the TCR repertoires found in blood.

Clipping removes 6 bases from V and 8 bases from J, with 13 as the unmatched junction base count. CDR3 length: 15 amino acids, cysteine to phenylalanine. Only CDR3 DNA is held: 45 bases, read in frame from base 1. In the germline V gene, CDR1 corresponds to MNHNS and CDR2 to SASEGT. The rearranged chain carries TRBV6-1 and TRBJ2-1; TRBD1 lines up with 7 middle nucleotides. The sequence derives from a man aged 30 to 39 in good health. The sequenced sample was naive CD4+ T cells sorted from blood. This specimen's cell subset or site label, per the study, means: CD45RA+ positively selected. The CDR3 amino acid sequence is: CASSTSGTAPDEQFF. Read as DNA, the sequence is TGTGCCAGCAGCACCTCCGGGACAGCTCCCGATGAGCAGTTCTTC.